The 26 T cell receptor beta chains listed next were all sequenced from one sample in a study of response to subunit inactivated influenza vaccine. Using its own MiXCR run on the RT-PCR reads, TCRdb lists one record per CDR3 protein. The sample holds 750,000 to 850,000 distinct CDR3 sequences; less than 20% are singletons and the top ten take roughly a tenth. The material sequenced was PBMCs from blood, taken less than 6 days after vaccination. These receptors were collected from a man aged 45-60 years who received an inactivated influenza vaccine.

A few counts support this clonotype. The V gene is TRBV7-2, the J gene TRBJ2-5; 7 bases are shared with TRBD1. J lost 2 bases, V lost 1 base, and 7 bases had no gene match. In germline, CDR1 is SGHTA, CDR2 FQGNSA. The CDR3 covers 16 residues. The CDR3 protein is CASSLGSWTGQETQYF. Here the CDR3 DNA reads TGTGCCAGCAGCTTAGGTTCGTGGACAGGTCAAGAGACCCAGTACTTC. Full variable domain (rest looked up from reference TRBV7-2 and TRBJ2-5): GAGVSQSPSNKVTEKGKDVELRCDPISGHTALYWYRQSLGQGLEFLIYFQGNSAPDKSGLPSDRFSAERTGGSVSTLTIQRTQQEDSAVYLCASSLGSWTGQETQYFGPGTRLLVL.

The CDR3 loop reads CATSDTVRSGTTRTPRETQYF. CDR3 sequence (DNA): TGTGCCACCAGTGATACGGTGAGGTCCGGGACAACTCGTACCCCTCGGGAGACCCAGTACTTC. This chain links TRBV24-1 with TRBJ2-5, with a possible D match to TRBD1 (6 bases). CDR3 length: 21 residues. Trimming took 3 bases from V and 5 from J, leaving 33 bases between them. Germline V gene data show CDR1 as KGHDR and CDR2 as SFDVKD.

The chain joins TRBV12-3 or TRBV12-4 to TRBJ2-5; TRBD2 matches 14 bases. CDR3 length equals 15 residues. The V segment lost 6 bases and the J segment 5 bases; nucleotides outside the gene matches: 5. The CDR3 sequence is CASSPTSGGAETQYF. The CDR3 region has the DNA TGTGCCAGCAGCCCGACTAGCGGGGGGGCCGAGACCCAGTACTTC.

The J gene is TRBJ1-5, the V gene TRBV7-3, with D unresolved. The CDR3 extends over 13 amino acids. Between the trimmed V and J ends, which lost 1 base and 7 bases, there was a span of 8 bases. Germline lookup yields CDR1 SGHTA and CDR2 FQGTGA. The CDR3 loop is CASSLRSEQPQHF. The CDR3, as DNA: TGTGCCAGCAGCTTAAGGTCAGAACAGCCCCAGCATTTT.

The V gene is TRBV15, the J gene TRBJ2-7; D is possibly TRBD1 (6 bases). The CDR3 spans 15 residues. The V and J ends lost 0 bases and 2 bases respectively, with 11 bases between them. Per germline, CDR1 LNHNV and CDR2 YYDKDF (reference sequence). The CDR3 region is CATSRDVGQTYEQYF. The CDR3 nucleotides read TGTGCCACCAGCAGAGATGTTGGACAGACCTACGAGCAGTACTTC.

This clonotype was observed a handful of times. This chain links TRBV10-3 with TRBJ1-6; 8 positions match TRBD1. Germline CDR1 reads ENHRY; CDR2 reads SYGVKD. The CDR3 length is 14 residues. The ends lost 6 bases at V and 5 bases at J; junction bases unmatched: 3. The CDR3 sequence is CAIRTGADNSPLHF. The CDR3 DNA reads TGTGCCATCAGGACAGGGGCGGATAATTCACCCCTCCACTTT.

This clonotype was seen only a few times. The chain is built from TRBV20-1 and TRBJ1-2; D gene uncertain. V was clipped by 1 base and J by 1 base, with 7 bases between them. The CDR3 has 13 residues. Looked up from germline, CDR1 is DFQATT and CDR2 is SNEGSKA (reference sequence). The CDR3: CSARVQSNYGYTF. In DNA, the CDR3 is TGCAGTGCTAGAGTACAAAGTAACTATGGCTACACCTTC.

This chain uses TRBV10-3 with TRBJ2-7; TRBD1 matches 9 bases. CDR1 and CDR2 (germline): ENHRY, SYGVKD. The CDR3 covers 12 residues. V was clipped by 10 bases and J by 4 bases; unmatched bases: 5. The CDR3 DNA is TGTGCCAGCGGGACAGGGTTTTACGAGCAGTACTTC. This gives the protein CASGTGFYEQYF.

This chain uses TRBV20-1 with TRBJ2-4, with a weak D call TRBD2 (6 bases). Trimming shortened V by 2 bases and J by 0 bases, and 17 bases separated the two germline ends. The germline gives CDR1 DFQATT, CDR2 SNEGSKA (reference sequence). The CDR3 extends over 17 amino acids. The CDR3 DNA follows: TGCAGTGCTAGAACGCCGCGGGATCCAGAAGCCAAAAACATTCAGTACTTC. This sequence encodes CSARTPRDPEAKNIQYF.

The chain uses TRBV5-1 and TRBJ2-3; the D is unclear. CDR1 and CDR2 from the germline V gene are SGHRS and YFSETQ. CDR3 length: 15 amino acids. Trimming removed 4 bases from V and 4 bases from J, with 16 bases in between. The CDR3 sequence is CASSIGMLGPDTQYF. CDR3 nucleotides: TGCGCCAGCAGCATAGGAATGTTGGGCCCAGATACGCAGTATTTT.

In this sample, this clonotype turned up a few times. The CDR3: CASRAGNTEAFF. CDR3 DNA: TGTGCCAGCAGAGCGGGGAACACTGAAGCTTTCTTT. The rearrangement joins TRBV7-9 to TRBJ1-1; D is undetermined. The germline V gene encodes CDR1 SEHNR and CDR2 FQNEAQ (reference sequence). The CDR3 runs 12 residues. Trimming shortened V by 6 bases and J by 1 base, and 6 bases separated the two germline ends. The whole variable domain, remainder taken from reference TRBV7-9 and TRBJ1-1, is DTGVSQNPRHKITKRGQNVTFRCDPISEHNRLYWYRQTLGQGPEFLTYFQNEAQLEKSRLLSDRFSAERPKGSFSTLEIQRTEQGDSAMYLCASRAGNTEAFFGQGTRLTVV.

This clonotype was counted between two and nine times. At one of its ends the junction is not consistent with the germline gene, which may arise from a read error. CDR3 in DNA: TGTGCCAGCAGTTTATCGGACCGTATTGCCTTC. It specifies CASSLSDRIAF. The J gene is TRBJ2-1, the V gene TRBV12-3 or TRBV12-4; D gene unclear. This CDR3 is 11 amino acids long.

The sample holds a few counts of this clonotype. The chain joins TRBV27 to TRBJ1-6; D possibly corresponds to TRBD1 (5 bases). The ends were cut back, 4 bases at V and 10 bases at J, with 23 bases in the middle. Germline V CDR1 and CDR2: MNHEY, SMNVEV (reference sequence). This CDR3 region has 17 residues. The CDR3 bases are TGTGCCAGCAGTTCCTATCTCCGGGGCTCAGGAGGATCACCCCTCCACTTT. Translating it yields CASSSYLRGSGGSPLHF.

There are a few counts of this clonotype. The chain links TRBV20-1 to TRBJ1-1; no clear D. This CDR3 is 13 amino acids long. Germline CDR1 and CDR2: DFQATT and SNEGSKA (reference sequence). The ends were cut back, 3 bases at V and 0 bases at J, with 8 bases in the middle. DNA of the CDR3: TGCAGTGCTAGTAGAAAGTTGAACACTGAAGCTTTCTTT. It codes for CSASRKLNTEAFF.

This clonotype was recorded a few times. V gene TRBV29-1 combines with J gene TRBJ2-7, with a tentative D call TRBD1 (6 bases). Trimming removed 8 bases from V and 0 bases from J, with 11 bases in between. This CDR3 has 12 residues. The germline CDR1 and CDR2 sequences are SQVTM and ANQGSEA. CDR3 bases: TGCAGCAGTCGGGACAACTCCTACGAGCAGTACTTC. It codes for CSSRDNSYEQYF.

Only a few counts were recorded for this clonotype. The CDR3 nucleotides are TGCGCCAGCAGCCTGGAATGGAAGGCCTACGAGCAGTACTTC. As protein: CASSLEWKAYEQYF. V usage is TRBV4-3 and J usage is TRBJ2-7; the D is unclear. The V end lost 4 bases, the J end lost 2 bases, and 12 bases lay between the germline ends. Germline CDR1 and CDR2: LGHNA and YSLEER. The CDR3 consists of 14 residues.

This clonotype was detected only a few times. The rearrangement links TRBV12-3 or TRBV12-4 to TRBJ2-7; 7 bases line up with TRBD2. V gave up 3 bases and J gave up 2 bases; unmatched junction bases: 4. This CDR3 spans 14 amino acids. The CDR3 coding sequence is TGTGCCAGCAGTTTCGGGGAGGGGACCTACGAGCAGTACTTC. Translated: CASSFGEGTYEQYF.

This clonotype was seen only a few times. This CDR3 reads CSAVFRLAGRVDTQYF. The CDR3 DNA reads as TGCAGTGCCGTCTTTAGACTAGCGGGGAGAGTGGATACGCAGTATTTT. V is TRBV20-1 and J is TRBJ2-3, with 11 nucleotides matching TRBD2. Trimming cost V 6 bases and J 6 bases; bases outside gene matches: 14. In germline, CDR1 is DFQATT, CDR2 SNEGSKA (reference sequence). This CDR3 comprises 16 residues.

The chain links TRBV28 to TRBJ2-5; the match to TRBD1 covers 8 bases. Germline V CDR1 and CDR2: MDHEN, SYDVKM. The CDR3 totals 17 residues. V was pared by 6 bases and J by 5 bases, with 17 bases of the junction left unmatched. CDR3 residues: CASSSSYRGSDWETQYF. CDR3 coding DNA: TGTGCCAGCAGCTCATCGTACAGGGGGAGTGACTGGGAGACCCAGTACTTC.

Ten or more counts support this clonotype. J is TRBJ2-6 and V is TRBV10-3; 8 bases line up with TRBD1. Germline CDR1 and CDR2: ENHRY and SYGVKD. The CDR3 covers 15 residues. Trimming at V came to 4 bases and at J to 5 bases, leaving 4 bases not matched to a gene. The CDR3 spells CAISVGQDRANVLTF. DNA for the CDR3: TGTGCCATCAGTGTGGGACAGGACAGGGCCAACGTCCTGACTTTC.

This clonotype was counted a few times. The gene calls are TRBV7-2 and TRBJ2-5; no definite D call. V lost 2 bases to trimming and J lost 0 bases, with 7 bases between them. Germline CDR1 SGHTA, CDR2 FQGNSA. This CDR3 region has 14 residues. The CDR3 DNA is TGTGCCAGCAGCTTATCACGGGACCAAGAGACCCAGTACTTC. Its translation is CASSLSRDQETQYF.

This clonotype was observed a few times. One end of the junction fails to match germline, which may point to a read error. The chain links TRBV29-1 to TRBJ1-2; no firm D call. This CDR3 comprises 10 residues. Germline V lookup: CDR1 SQVTM, CDR2 ANQGSEA. The CDR3 is CSVDSGALNF. CDR3 in DNA: TGCAGCGTTGATTCAGGCGCGCTGAACTTC.

This clonotype was found many times. The genes are TRBV4-3 and TRBJ2-1; 10 positions agree with TRBD2. This CDR3 has 15 amino acids. The ends lost 1 base at V and 3 bases at J; junction bases unmatched: 0. Germline CDR1 reads LGHNA; CDR2 reads YSLEER. In nucleotides, the CDR3 is TGCGCCAGCAGCCAAGGGACTAGCGGCTACAATGAGCAGTTCTTC. This encodes CASSQGTSGYNEQFF.

This clonotype was picked up a small number of times. V usage is TRBV20-1 and J usage is TRBJ2-3; the D gene is possibly TRBD2 (6 bases). With 0 bases removed from V and 0 bases from J, the gap between germline ends came to 13 bases. The CDR3 totals 16 residues. Germline lookup yields CDR1 DFQATT and CDR2 SNEGSKA (reference sequence). CDR3 amino acids: CSARDSIAESTDTQYF. CDR3 nucleotide sequence: TGCAGTGCTAGAGACTCGATAGCGGAAAGCACAGATACGCAGTATTTT.

The V call is TRBV29-1, the J call TRBJ1-1; weak D call: TRBD1 (6 bases). Germline V gene data show CDR1 as SQVTM and CDR2 as ANQGSEA. The CDR3 runs 13 residues. V shed 7 bases and J shed 0 bases, with 12 bases lying between them. The CDR3 region has the DNA TGCAGCGCCCGGACAGCAGTGAACACTGAAGCTTTCTTT. This encodes CSARTAVNTEAFF.

This clonotype has a handful of counts. V gene TRBV20-1 combines with J gene TRBJ1-4; D remains ambiguous. V lost 3 bases, J lost 5 bases, and 13 bases lay in between. Germline assignment: CDR1 DFQATT and CDR2 SNEGSKA (reference sequence). The CDR3 is made up of 14 amino acids. CDR3 residues: CSASRSSFNEKLFF. Here the CDR3 DNA reads TGCAGTGCTAGTCGGTCCAGTTTCAATGAAAAACTGTTTTTT.